A single TCR beta chain is shown here with its context. The antigen remains undetermined. The germline V and J ends were trimmed by 6 bases and 6 bases, with 8 bases remaining between them. The CDR3 is made up of 11 amino acids. Germline CDR1 is MDHEN and CDR2 is SYDVKM. These data are taken from a study of beta chain features in type 1 diabetes. Whole-study findings and limits: Patients with Type 1 diabetes showed moderately but significantly shorter TCRB CDR3s in all four CD4+ subsets. Patients showed naive, central memory and Treg TCRB repertoires that appeared more similar than those of healthy donors. cDNA sequencing could over-represent cells with high TCR expression.

Investigators reverse transcribed all isolated RNA, so they sequenced expressed TCRB transcripts. Sequencing used immunoSEQ multiplex PCR; TCRdb keeps in-frame clones, though not all of them. Of around 150,000 clones listed, over 7.5% were seen once; the top ten hold about 0.6%. The gene calls are TRBV28 and TRBJ1-1; D call uncertain. The sample taken for sequencing was central memory CD4+ T cells from blood. The sequence was collected from a man younger than 35 in good health. The CDR3 region has the DNA TGTGCCAGCAGCGAGTACTCTGAAGCTTTCTTT. This codes for CASSEYSEAFF.